This T cell receptor beta chain is drawn from a study of T cells expressing NK-cell markers (TCRdb year 2020). Study-wide context: Three sorted T-cell subsets (CD3+CD56+NKG2C+, CD3+CD56+NKG2C- and CD3+CD56-NKG2C+) from seven to nine donors had their TCR beta-chain repertoires profiled. Among the eight sequenced donors, only one was HCMV-seronegative, while the other seven were HCMV-seropositive. The eight sequenced donors were randomly selected healthy volunteers, three men and five women. Libraries were sequenced as 2 x 150 bp reads on Illumina HiSeq 2000/2500, MiSeq or NextSeq. Findings and caveats that apply to the study as a whole: Those dominant clonotypes were again the most abundant among CD3+CD56-NKG2C+ cells in a few donors, at about 25-60.1%. Whether the expanded NKG2C-expressing T cell clones were specific for HCMV antigens was left unclear. In a handful of donors, the dominant CD3+CD56+NKG2C+ clonotypes ranked among the top 10 CD8+ clonotypes, making up about 1.0-8% of CD8+ T cells.

From a lookup of the germline V gene, CDR1 and CDR2 are SNHLY and FYNNEI. The CDR3 runs 15 amino acids, cysteine and phenylalanine included. Nucleotide data are not available. TCRdb records Illumina HiSeq 2000 as the sequencer. TCR beta cDNA libraries were made by 5'RACE template switching that added a universal primer site and unique molecular identifiers. cDNA synthesis was primed from the TCR beta constant segment and was followed by two successive PCR amplification steps. As for the original processing: MIGEC was used to demultiplex reads and group the reads by UMI, and MiTCR was used to assemble and quantify clonotypes. To exclude erroneous sequences, any TCR cDNA sequence not supported by at least two reads was discarded. The tcR package was used for downstream repertoire analysis, and clonotypes were matched between fractions using CDR3 nucleotide sequence together with V segment. VDJmatch was used to annotate antigen specificity against VDJdb, with one amino acid substitution allowed in CDR3. The reads, reprocessed by TCRdb, yield one row per CDR3 protein sequence and no DNA. The V and J calls, along with clone size, are taken from TCRdb and not from the paper's own processing. The sample table on file contains more than 250,000 distinct CDR3 sequences. The top ten clones comprise about 0.39% of the sample.

In the case of this clonotype: The specificity of this receptor is unknown.

A commercial ELISA kit detecting HCMV-specific IgG in serum was used to determine HCMV serostatus. Ficoll density gradient centrifugation was used to isolate peripheral blood mononuclear cells from blood. The receptor was isolated from a man younger than 30 in good health. Donor details come from another sample of the same person, matched by shared clones. The sequencing sample was made of blood T cells: a sorted CD56 or NKG2C T cell subset, CD4+ or CD8+ T cells, or bulk PBMC T cells (not recorded which). This receptor chain uses TRBV2 and TRBJ2-4. The CDR3 corresponds to CASSENRLGKNIQYF.